A selection of T cell receptor beta chains follows, all from one sample in a study of cytomegalovirus exposure and HLA in healthy donors. Assay: immunoSEQ multiplex PCR; the TCRdb copy retains only in-frame clones and omits some. There are 82,000 or so clones in the sample; around 76% occur only once, and 6.2% lies in the top ten. The specimen was PBMCs. The source of these receptors is a woman aged 45-60 years in good health and CMV-seropositive. Each CDR3 is given with its conserved first and last residue. The D gene is left open where the match is weak. Size tells how often a clone was seen (once, few, many) or the class of an expanded clone, and some rows leave it out.

v_call,clone_size,j_call,d_call,cdr3_aa,cdr3_nt
TRBV5-1,-,TRBJ1-3,-,CASSPLRVEAGHTIYF,TGCGCCAGCAGCCCCTTGAGAGTGGAAGCTGGGCACACCATATATTTT
TRBV11-2,-,TRBJ2-1,TRBD2,CASSFKREPHNEQFF,TGTGCCAGCAGCTTCAAGCGGGAACCCCACAATGAGCAGTTCTTC
TRBV10-1,-,TRBJ1-2,TRBD1,CASSESIGTGGLGYPF,TGCGCCAGCAGTGAGTCCATCGGGACAGGGGGCTTAGGCTACCCCTTC
TRBV19,-,TRBJ2-1,-,CASSGRNEQFF,TGTGCCAGTAGTGGGCGCAATGAGCAGTTCTTC
TRBV11-1,once,TRBJ2-1,TRBD2,CASSPNLAGGNEQFF,TGTGCCAGCAGCCCCAACTTAGCGGGAGGTAATGAGCAGTTCTTC
TRBV4-1,-,TRBJ1-1,-,CASSQRDTENTEAFF,TGCGCCAGCAGCCAACGGGACACCGAGAACACTGAAGCTTTCTTT
TRBV28,-,TRBJ2-3,-,CASSGIQGGTDTQYF,TGTGCCAGCAGTGGGATACAGGGGGGGACAGATACGCAGTATTTT
TRBV2,-,TRBJ1-1,-,CASKYYQGRNTEAFF,TGTGCCAGCAAATATTATCAGGGGAGGAACACTGAAGCTTTCTTT
TRBV4-1,-,TRBJ1-2,TRBD1,CASSQRDRGLPGYTF,TGCGCCAGCAGCCAACGGGACAGGGGACTACCAGGCTACACCTTC
TRBV14,few,TRBJ2-1,TRBD2,CASSRTSDPDNEQFF,TGTGCCAGCAGCCGGACTAGCGATCCCGACAATGAGCAGTTCTTC
TRBV30,once,TRBJ2-7,-,CAWSVQGGSYEQYF,TGTGCCTGGAGTGTACAGGGGGGGTCCTACGAGCAGTACTTC
TRBV5-1,-,TRBJ2-1,TRBD1,CASSPGQDRVSAAYNEQFF,TGCGCCAGCAGCCCTGGTCAGGACAGGGTATCAGCTGCCTACAATGAGCAGTTCTTC